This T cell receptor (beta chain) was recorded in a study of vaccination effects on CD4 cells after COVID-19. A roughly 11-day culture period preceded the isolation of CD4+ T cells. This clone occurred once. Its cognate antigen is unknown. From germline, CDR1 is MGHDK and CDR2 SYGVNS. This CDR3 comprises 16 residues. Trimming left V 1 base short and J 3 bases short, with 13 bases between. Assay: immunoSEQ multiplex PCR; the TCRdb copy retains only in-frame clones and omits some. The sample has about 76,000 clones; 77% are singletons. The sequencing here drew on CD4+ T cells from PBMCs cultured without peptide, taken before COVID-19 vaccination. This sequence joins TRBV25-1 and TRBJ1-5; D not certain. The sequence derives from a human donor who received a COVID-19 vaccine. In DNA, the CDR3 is TGTGCCAGCAGTGAATCGGAAATAGAGGTCAATCAGCCCCAGCATTTT. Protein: CASSESEIEVNQPQHF. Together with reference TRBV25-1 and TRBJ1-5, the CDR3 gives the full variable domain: EADIYQTPRYLVIGTGKKITLECSQTMGHDKMYWYQQDPGMELHLIHYSYGVNSTEKGDLSSESTVSRIRTEHFPLTLESARPSHTSQYLCASSESEIEVNQPQHFGDGTRLSIL.